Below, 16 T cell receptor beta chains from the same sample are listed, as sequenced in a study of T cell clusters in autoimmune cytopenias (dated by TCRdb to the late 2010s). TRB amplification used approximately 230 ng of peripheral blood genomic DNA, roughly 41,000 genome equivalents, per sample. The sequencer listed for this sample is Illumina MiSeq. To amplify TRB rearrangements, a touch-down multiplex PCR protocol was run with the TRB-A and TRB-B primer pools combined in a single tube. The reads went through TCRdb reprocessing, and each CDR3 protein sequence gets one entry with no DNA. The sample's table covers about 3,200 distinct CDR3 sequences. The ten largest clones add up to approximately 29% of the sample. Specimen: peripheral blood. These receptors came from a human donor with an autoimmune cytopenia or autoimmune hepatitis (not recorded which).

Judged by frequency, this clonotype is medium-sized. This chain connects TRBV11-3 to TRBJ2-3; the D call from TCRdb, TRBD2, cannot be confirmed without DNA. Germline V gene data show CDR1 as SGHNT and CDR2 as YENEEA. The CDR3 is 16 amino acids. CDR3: CASSFGTSGGRDTQYF.

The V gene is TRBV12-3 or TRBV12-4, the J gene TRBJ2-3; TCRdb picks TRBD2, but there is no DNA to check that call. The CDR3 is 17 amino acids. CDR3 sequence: CASSLEMEGSSSDTQYF.

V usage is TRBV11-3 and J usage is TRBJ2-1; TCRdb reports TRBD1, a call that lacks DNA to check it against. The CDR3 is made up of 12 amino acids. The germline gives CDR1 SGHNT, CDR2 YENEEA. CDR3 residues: CASNEVPGGQFF.

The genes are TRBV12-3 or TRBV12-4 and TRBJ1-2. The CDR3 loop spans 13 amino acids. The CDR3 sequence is CASSLSAFIGYTF.

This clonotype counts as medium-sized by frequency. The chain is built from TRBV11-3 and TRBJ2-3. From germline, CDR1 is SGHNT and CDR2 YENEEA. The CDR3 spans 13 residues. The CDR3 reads CASSFGVLDTQYF.

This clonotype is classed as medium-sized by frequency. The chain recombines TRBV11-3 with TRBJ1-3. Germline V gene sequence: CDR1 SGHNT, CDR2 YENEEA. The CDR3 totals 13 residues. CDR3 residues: CASSLESGNTIYF. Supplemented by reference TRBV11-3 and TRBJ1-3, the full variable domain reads EAGVVQSPRYKIIEKKQPVAFWCNPISGHNTLYWYLQNLGQGPELLIRYENEEAVDDSQLPKDRFSAERLKGVDSTLKIQPAELGDSAVYLCASSLESGNTIYFGEGSWLTVV.

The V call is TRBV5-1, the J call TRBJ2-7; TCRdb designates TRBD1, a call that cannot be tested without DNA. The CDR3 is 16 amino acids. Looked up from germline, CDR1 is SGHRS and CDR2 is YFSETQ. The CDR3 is CASSLSSAGQAYEQYF.

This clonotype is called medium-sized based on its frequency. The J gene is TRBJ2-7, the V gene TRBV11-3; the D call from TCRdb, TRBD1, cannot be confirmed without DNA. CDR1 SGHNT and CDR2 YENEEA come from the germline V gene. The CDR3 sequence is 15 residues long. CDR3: CASSSPQIGSNEQYF. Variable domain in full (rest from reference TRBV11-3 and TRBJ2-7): EAGVVQSPRYKIIEKKQPVAFWCNPISGHNTLYWYLQNLGQGPELLIRYENEEAVDDSQLPKDRFSAERLKGVDSTLKIQPAELGDSAVYLCASSSPQIGSNEQYFGPGTRLTVT.

CDR3 sequence reads: CAWSVGHEQFF. This chain links TRBV30 with TRBJ2-1. Looked up from germline, CDR1 is GTSNPN and CDR2 is SVGIG (reference sequence). CDR3 length: 11 residues.

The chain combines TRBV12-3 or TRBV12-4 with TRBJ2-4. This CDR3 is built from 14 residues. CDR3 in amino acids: CASSLSLETNIQYF.

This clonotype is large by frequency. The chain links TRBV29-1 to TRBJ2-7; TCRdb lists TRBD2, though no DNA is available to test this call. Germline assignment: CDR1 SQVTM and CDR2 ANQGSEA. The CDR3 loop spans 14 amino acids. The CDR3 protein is CSVDGTSGAYEQYF.

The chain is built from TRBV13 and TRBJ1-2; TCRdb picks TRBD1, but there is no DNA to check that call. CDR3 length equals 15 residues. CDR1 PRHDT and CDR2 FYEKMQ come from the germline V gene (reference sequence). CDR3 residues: CASSLSEGQLYGYTF.

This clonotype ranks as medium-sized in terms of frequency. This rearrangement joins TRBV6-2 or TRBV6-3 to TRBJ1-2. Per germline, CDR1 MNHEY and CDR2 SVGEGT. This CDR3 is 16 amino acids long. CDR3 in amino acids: CASSYSAVGANYGYTF.

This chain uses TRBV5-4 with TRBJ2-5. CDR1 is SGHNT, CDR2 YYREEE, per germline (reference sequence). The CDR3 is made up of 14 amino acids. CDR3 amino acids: CASSSGNQGETQYF.

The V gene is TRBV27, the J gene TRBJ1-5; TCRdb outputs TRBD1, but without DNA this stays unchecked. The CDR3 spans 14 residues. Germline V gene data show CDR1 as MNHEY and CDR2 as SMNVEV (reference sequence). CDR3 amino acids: CASSWTGLNQPQHF.

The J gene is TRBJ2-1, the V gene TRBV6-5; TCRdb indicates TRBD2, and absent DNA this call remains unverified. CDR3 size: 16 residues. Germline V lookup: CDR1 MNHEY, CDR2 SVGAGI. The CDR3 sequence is CASSTASGGAYDEQFF.